The clone carrying this T cell receptor (beta chain) appeared a single time. Germline-derived CDR1 and CDR2 are SGHAT and FQNNGV. V dropped 3 bases and J dropped 4 bases, with 13 bases sitting between them. The CDR3 contains 15 residues. The assay was immunoSEQ multiplex PCR, and TCRdb's table has in-frame clones only and misses some. In the table there are tens of thousands of clones, 70% to 90% of which are singletons. This entry belongs to a study of technical replicates of blood from a few donors. This receptor was taken from a human donor in good health. Some clones in this sample may be carry-over from other donors' samples. The specimen sequenced was PBMCs. This chain uses TRBV11-2 with TRBJ2-1; perhaps TRBD2 as D (6 bases). The CDR3 sequence is CASSFPLGGYNEQFF. CDR3 bases: TGTGCCAGCAGCTTCCCCTTGGGGGGATACAATGAGCAGTTCTTC.